One and the same sample provided the 2 T cell receptor beta chains below, sequenced in a study of vaccination and CD4 T cells after COVID-19. Cultured CD4+ T cell DNA underwent sequencing with the Oncomine TCR Beta short-read assay. TCRdb independently ran MiXCR on the PCR reads; one entry per CDR3 protein. The sample lists approximately 12,000 distinct CDR3 sequences; around 50% were seen once. The treatment was: roughly ten-day PBMC culture with coronavirus spike peptide pools or control peptides (ViraFEST assay). Their cognate antigens are unknown. Sample: CD4+ T cells from blood, cultured in vitro. The receptors come from a human donor who had recovered from COVID-19.

This clonotype was recorded once. The chain is built from TRBV6-1 and TRBJ2-3; possible D gene TRBD1, 8 bases. There are 14 residues in the CDR3. Germline CDR1 and CDR2: MNHNS and SASEGT. Trimming shortened V by 6 bases and J by 4 bases, and 14 bases separated the two germline ends. CDR3 in DNA: TGTGCCAGCAGGTCTACAGGGGGGGCAGATACGCAGTATTTT. Its protein product is CASRSTGGADTQYF.

The genes are TRBV18 and TRBJ1-1, with 9 nucleotides matching TRBD1. The length of the CDR3 is 15 residues. V lost 4 bases and J lost 3; bases outside the gene matches: 6. Germline CDR1 and CDR2: KGHSH and LQKENI. This CDR3 is CASSRGQGFDTEAFF. The DNA for the CDR3 is TGTGCCAGCTCACGGGGACAGGGATTCGACACTGAAGCTTTCTTT.